A few counts support the clone carrying this T cell receptor beta chain. Its antigen is unidentified. This record comes from a study of beta chain features in type 1 diabetes. General study points: The study found that naive, central memory and Treg TCRB repertoires appeared more similar in patients than in healthy donors. The study notes PCR might favor shorter templates equally in patients and controls.

CDR1 and CDR2 (germline): SGHNT, YYREEE (reference sequence). J was trimmed by 0 bases and V by 1 base; bases with no gene match: 2. The length of the CDR3 is 16 residues. Only one heparinised blood draw was taken per donor, and its volume averaged about 116 mL. The entirety of the isolated RNA underwent reverse transcription, so expressed TCRB transcripts were sequenced. TCRdb keeps only in-frame clones here, not all; method: immunoSEQ multiplex PCR. The profile shows fewer than 900,000 clones, roughly 15% of them singletons. Sequencing was done on a sample of naive CD4+ T cells from blood. This TCR was recovered from a woman between 18 and 30 years old in good health. The rearrangement links TRBV5-4 to TRBJ2-2; 8 positions agree with TRBD2. The CDR3 is CASSLKLAANTGELFF. CDR3 in DNA: TGTGCCAGCAGCTTGAAACTAGCGGCGAACACCGGGGAGCTGTTTTTT. Drawing the rest from reference TRBV5-4 and TRBJ2-2, the complete variable domain is ETGVTQSPTHLIKTRGQQVTLRCSSQSGHNTVSWYQQALGQGPQFIFQYYREEENGRGNFPPRFSGLQFPNYSSELNVNALELDDSALYLCASSLKLAANTGELFFGEGSRLTVL.